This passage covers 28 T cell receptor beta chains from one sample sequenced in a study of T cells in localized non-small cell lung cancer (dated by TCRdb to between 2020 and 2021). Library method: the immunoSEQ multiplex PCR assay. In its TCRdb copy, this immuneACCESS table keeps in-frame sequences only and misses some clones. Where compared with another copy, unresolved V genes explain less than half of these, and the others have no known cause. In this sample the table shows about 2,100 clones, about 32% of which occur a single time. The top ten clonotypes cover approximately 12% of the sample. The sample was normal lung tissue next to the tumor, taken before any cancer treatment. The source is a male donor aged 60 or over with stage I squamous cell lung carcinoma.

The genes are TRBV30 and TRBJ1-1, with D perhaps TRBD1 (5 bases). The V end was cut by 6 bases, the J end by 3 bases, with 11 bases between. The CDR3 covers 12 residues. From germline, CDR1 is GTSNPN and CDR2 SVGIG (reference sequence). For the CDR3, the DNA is TGTGCCTGCGAGGGGTTTTACACTGAAGCTTTCTTT. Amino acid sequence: CACEGFYTEAFF.

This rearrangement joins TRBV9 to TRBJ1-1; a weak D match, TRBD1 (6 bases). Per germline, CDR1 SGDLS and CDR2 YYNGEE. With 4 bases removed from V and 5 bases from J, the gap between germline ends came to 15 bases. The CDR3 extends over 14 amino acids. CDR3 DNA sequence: TGTGCCAGCAGCTTCACAGGGAGAGGGACTGAAGCTTTCTTT. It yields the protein CASSFTGRGTEAFF. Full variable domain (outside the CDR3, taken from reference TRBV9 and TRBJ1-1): DSGVTQTPKHLITATGQRVTLRCSPRSGDLSVYWYQQSLDQGLQFLIQYYNGEERAKGNILERFSAQQFPDLHSELNLSSLELGDSALYFCASSFTGRGTEAFFGQGTRLTVV.

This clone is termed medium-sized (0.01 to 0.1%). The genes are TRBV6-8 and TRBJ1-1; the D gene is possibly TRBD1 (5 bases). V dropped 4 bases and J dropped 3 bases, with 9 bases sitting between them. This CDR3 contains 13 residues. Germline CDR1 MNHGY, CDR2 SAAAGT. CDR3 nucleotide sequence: TGTGCCAGCAGTTGGGGGGTGGACACTGAAGCTTTCTTT. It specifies CASSWGVDTEAFF.

The CDR3 coding sequence is TGTGCCAGCAGCGCAAGTGGTAGGGGCGGAAACACCGGGGAGCTGTTTTTT. This translates into CASSASGRGGNTGELFF. The chain links TRBV9 to TRBJ2-2; D may be TRBD1 (5 bases). The CDR3 length is 17 residues. Germline values: CDR1 SGDLS, CDR2 YYNGEE. Trimming stripped 3 bases from V and 2 bases from J, with 17 bases between.

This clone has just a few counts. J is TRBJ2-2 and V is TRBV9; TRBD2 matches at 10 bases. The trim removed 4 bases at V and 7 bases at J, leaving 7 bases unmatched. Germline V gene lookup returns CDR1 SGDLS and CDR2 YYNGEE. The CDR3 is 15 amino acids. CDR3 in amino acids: CASSPWTSGGGELFF. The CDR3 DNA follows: TGTGCCAGCAGCCCCTGGACTAGCGGCGGCGGGGAGCTGTTTTTT. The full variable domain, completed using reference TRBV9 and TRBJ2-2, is DSGVTQTPKHLITATGQRVTLRCSPRSGDLSVYWYQQSLDQGLQFLIQYYNGEERAKGNILERFSAQQFPDLHSELNLSSLELGDSALYFCASSPWTSGGGELFFGEGSRLTVL.

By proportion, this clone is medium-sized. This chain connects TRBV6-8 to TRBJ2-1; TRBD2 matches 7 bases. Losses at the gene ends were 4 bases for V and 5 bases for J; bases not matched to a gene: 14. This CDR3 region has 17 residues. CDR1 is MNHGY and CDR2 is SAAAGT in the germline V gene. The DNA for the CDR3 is TGTGCCAGCAGTTTTCCCCCCCGGAGAGGGAGGGACAATGAGCAGTTCTTC. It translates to CASSFPPRRGRDNEQFF.

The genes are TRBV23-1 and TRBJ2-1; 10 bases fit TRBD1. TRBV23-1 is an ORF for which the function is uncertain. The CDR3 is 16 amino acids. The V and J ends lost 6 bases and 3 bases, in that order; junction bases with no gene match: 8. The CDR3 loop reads CASSPGGDRGYNEQFF. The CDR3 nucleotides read TGCGCCAGCAGCCCAGGAGGGGACAGGGGCTACAATGAGCAGTTCTTC.

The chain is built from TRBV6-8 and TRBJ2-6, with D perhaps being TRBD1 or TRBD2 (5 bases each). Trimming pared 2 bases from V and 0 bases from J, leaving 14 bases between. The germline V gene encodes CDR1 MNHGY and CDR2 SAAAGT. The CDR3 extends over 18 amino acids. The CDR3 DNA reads TGTGCCAGCAGTTACCCGGGACGCCGGAGCTCTGGGGCCAACGTCCTGACTTTC. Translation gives CASSYPGRRSSGANVLTF.

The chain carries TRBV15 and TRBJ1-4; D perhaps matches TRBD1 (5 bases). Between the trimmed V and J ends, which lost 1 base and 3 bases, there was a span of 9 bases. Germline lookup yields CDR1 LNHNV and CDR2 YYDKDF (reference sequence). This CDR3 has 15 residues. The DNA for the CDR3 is TGTGCCACCAGCAGAGGGGGGATATCTAATGAAAAACTGTTTTTT. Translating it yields CATSRGGISNEKLFF.

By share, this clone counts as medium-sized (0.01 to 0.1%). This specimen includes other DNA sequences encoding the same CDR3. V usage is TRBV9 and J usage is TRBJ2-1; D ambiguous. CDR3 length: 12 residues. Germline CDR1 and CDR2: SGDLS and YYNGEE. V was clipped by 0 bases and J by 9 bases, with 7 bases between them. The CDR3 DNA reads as TGTGCCAGCAGCGTAGATGGCGCTGAGCAGTTCTTC. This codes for CASSVDGAEQFF.

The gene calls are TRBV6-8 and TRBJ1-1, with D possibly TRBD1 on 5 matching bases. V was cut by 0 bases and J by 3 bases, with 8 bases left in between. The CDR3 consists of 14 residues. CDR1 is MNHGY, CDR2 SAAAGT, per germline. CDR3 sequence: CASSYSGAYTEAFF. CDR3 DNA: TGTGCCAGCAGTTACTCTGGGGCTTACACTGAAGCTTTCTTT.

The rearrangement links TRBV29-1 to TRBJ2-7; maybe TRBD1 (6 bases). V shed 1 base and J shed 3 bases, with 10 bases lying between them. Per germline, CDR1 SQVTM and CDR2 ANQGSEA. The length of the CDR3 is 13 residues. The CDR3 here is CSVEGQGFYEQYF. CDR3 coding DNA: TGCAGCGTTGAAGGCCAGGGGTTCTACGAGCAGTACTTC.

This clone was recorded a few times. CDR3 residues: CASSLTNLGGHNEQFF. As DNA, the CDR3 is TGTGCCAGCAGTTTGACCAATCTGGGGGGGCACAATGAGCAGTTCTTC. This chain joins TRBV6-8 and TRBJ2-1; possibly TRBD2 for D (7 bases). Per germline, CDR1 MNHGY and CDR2 SAAAGT. V dropped 4 bases and J dropped 5 bases, with 18 bases sitting between them. The CDR3 length is 16 residues.

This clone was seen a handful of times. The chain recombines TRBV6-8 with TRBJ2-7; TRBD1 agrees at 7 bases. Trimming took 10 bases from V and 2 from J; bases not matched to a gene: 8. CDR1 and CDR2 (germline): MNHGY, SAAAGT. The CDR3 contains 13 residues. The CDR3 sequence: CAILPQGAYEQYF. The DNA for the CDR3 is TGTGCCATCCTTCCCCAGGGGGCCTACGAGCAGTACTTC.

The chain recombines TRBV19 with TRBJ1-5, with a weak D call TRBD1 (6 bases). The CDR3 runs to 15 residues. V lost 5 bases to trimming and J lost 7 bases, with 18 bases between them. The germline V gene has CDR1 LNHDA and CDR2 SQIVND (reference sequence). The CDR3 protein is CASSPRDIAGQPQHF. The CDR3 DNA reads TGTGCCAGTAGTCCCCGGGACATCGCAGGGCAGCCCCAGCATTTT.

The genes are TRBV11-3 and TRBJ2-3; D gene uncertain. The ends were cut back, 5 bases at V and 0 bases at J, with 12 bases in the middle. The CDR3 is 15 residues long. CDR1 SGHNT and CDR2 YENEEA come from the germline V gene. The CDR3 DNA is TGTGCCAGCAGCCCCGGGTACCTTAGCACAGATACGCAGTATTTT. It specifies CASSPGYLSTDTQYF.

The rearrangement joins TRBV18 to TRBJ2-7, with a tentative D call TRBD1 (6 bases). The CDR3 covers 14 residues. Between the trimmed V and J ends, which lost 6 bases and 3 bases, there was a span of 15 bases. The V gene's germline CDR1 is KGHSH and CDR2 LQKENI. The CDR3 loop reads CASSPPAGDYEQYF. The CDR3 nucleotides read TGTGCCAGCTCCCCCCCGGCAGGGGACTACGAGCAGTACTTC.

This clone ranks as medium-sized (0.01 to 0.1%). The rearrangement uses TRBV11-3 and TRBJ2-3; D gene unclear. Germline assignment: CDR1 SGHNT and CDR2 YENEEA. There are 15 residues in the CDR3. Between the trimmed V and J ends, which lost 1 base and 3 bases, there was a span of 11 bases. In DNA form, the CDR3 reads TGTGCCAGCAGCTTAGGCCAGAGTATGACAGATACGCAGTATTTT. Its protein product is CASSLGQSMTDTQYF.

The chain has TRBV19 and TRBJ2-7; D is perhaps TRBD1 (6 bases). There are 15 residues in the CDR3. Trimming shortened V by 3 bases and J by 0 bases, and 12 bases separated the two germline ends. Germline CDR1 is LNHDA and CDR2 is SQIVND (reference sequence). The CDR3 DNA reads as TGTGCCAGTAGTATGATGGGACACTCCTCCTACGAGCAGTACTTC. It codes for CASSMMGHSSYEQYF. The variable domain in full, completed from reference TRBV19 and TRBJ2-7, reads DGGITQSPKYLFRKEGQNVTLSCEQNLNHDAMYWYRQDPGQGLRLIYYSQIVNDFQKGDIAEGYSVSREKKESFPLTVTSAQKNPTAFYLCASSMMGHSSYEQYFGPGTRLTVT.

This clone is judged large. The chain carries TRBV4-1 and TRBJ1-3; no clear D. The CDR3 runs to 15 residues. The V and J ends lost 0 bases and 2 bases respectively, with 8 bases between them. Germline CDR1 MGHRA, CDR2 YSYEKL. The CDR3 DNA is TGCGCCAGCAGCCAAGATGGCCTACCTGGAAACACCATATATTTT. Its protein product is CASSQDGLPGNTIYF.

The CDR3 is CASSRGQGASTEAFF. The DNA for the CDR3 is TGCGCCAGCAGCCGAGGACAGGGAGCGTCCACTGAAGCTTTCTTT. This chain connects TRBV4-1 to TRBJ1-1, with TRBD1 identical over 8 bases. The CDR3 runs to 15 residues. Trimming cost V 4 bases and J 4 bases; bases outside gene matches: 8. Germline-derived CDR1 and CDR2 are MGHRA and YSYEKL.

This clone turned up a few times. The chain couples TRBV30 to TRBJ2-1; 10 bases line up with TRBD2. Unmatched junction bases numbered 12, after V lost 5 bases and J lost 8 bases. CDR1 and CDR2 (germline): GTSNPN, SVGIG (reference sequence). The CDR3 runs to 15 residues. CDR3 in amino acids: CAWGSGLAGVYEQFF. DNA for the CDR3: TGTGCCTGGGGGTCCGGGCTAGCGGGAGTGTATGAGCAGTTCTTC.

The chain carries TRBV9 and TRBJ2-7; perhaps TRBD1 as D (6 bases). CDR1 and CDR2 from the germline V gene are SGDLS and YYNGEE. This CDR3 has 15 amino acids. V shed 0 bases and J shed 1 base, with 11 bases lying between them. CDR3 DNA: TGTGCCAGCAGCGTAGGGTCAAGGGGGTCCTACGAGCAGTACTTC. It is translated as CASSVGSRGSYEQYF.

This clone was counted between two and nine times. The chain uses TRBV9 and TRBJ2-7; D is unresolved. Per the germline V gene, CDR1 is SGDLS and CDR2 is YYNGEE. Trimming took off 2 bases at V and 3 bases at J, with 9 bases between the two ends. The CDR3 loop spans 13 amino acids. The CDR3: CASSVDGYYEQYF. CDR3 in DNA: TGTGCCAGCAGCGTCGACGGTTACTACGAGCAGTACTTC.

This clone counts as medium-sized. The DNA for the CDR3 is TGTGCCAGCTCGGAGGACTACCTTAGTGAGCAGTTCTTC. This sequence encodes CASSEDYLSEQFF. The J gene is TRBJ2-1, the V gene TRBV9; a weak D match, TRBD2 (6 bases). The CDR3 consists of 13 residues. Germline V gene sequence: CDR1 SGDLS, CDR2 YYNGEE. Trimming removed 7 bases from V and 9 bases from J, with 17 bases in between.

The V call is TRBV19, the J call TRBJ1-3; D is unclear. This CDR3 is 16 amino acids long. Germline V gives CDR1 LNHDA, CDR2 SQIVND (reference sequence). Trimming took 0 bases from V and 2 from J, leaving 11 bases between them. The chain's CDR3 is CASSIDGGGAGNTIYF. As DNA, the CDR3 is TGTGCCAGTAGTATAGATGGCGGAGGAGCTGGAAACACCATATATTTT.

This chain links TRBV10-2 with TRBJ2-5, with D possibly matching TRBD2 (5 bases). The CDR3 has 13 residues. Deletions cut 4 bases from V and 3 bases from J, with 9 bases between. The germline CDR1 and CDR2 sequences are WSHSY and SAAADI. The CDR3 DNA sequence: TGCGCCAGCAGTGGCAGAGGGAAAGAGACCCAGTACTTC. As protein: CASSGRGKETQYF.

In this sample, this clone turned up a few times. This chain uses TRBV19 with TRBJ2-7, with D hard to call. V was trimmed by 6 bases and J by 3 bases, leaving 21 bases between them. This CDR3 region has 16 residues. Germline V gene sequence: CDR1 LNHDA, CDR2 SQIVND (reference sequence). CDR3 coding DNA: TGTGCCAGTAGCCCCGAGGAGACACTGGTTTTCTACGAGCAGTACTTC. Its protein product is CASSPEETLVFYEQYF.